What follows is one T cell receptor delta chain and its context. What this receptor recognizes is not known. A far larger clone is a single base away, which makes a read error likely. Other nucleotide sequences in the sample specify the same CDR3. The germline V gene yields TSWWSYY for CDR1 and QGS for CDR2. Ends trimmed: V by 3 bases, J by 0 bases; bases unmatched to a gene: 33. The CDR3 holds 25 amino acids from the cysteine to the phenylalanine. CDR3 DNA is the only sequence kept; it has 75 bases, read in frame from the first base. The protocol used for the library was multiplex PCR. Data came from an Illumina MiSeq. From each sorted gammadelta T cell sample, both TCR gamma (TRG) and TCR delta (TRD) chains were sequenced. The study's processing was this. Clonotype tree plots, accumulated frequency of the top 20 clonotypes, diversity index (DI) and D75 metrics were included in the repertoire analyses. Via CATT, TCRdb reprocessed the public reads, and rows with identical DNA were then joined. The V and J calls were not made by the authors but by TCRdb's processing. This sample is represented by 70,000 to 95,000 delta-chain clones; about 1.5% of them were singletons. The top ten clones comprise around 8.5% of the sample.

For bulk TCR repertoire analysis, Vgamma9/Vdelta2+ and Vdelta2-negative gammadelta T cell populations were flow-sorted out of peripheral blood mononuclear cells. The data are from a study of γδ T cells in repeated Plasmodium falciparum infection (dated by TCRdb to 2020 to 2022). A note on the overall study: Malian children exposed to intense seasonal malaria transmission were enrolled in the natural-infection arm and compared with Australian children matched for age and gender. Malian gammadelta TCR repertoires were analysed cross-sectionally in periods with no transmission and longitudinally across episodes of acute febrile malaria. Four controlled human malaria infections were administered to about five malaria-naive U.S. adults over around 640 days by bites from P. falciparum NF54-infected Anopheles stephensi mosquitoes. Samples from controlled-infection subjects were taken at baseline, right before selected infections, and 21 days after each infection. Using both natural infection in Mali and controlled human malaria infection, the study looked at the way repeated Plasmodium falciparum infection shapes the human gammadelta T cell repertoire. Study-level results and caveats: Vgamma9/Vdelta2+ TCR repertoires kept a highly stable polyclonal repertoire across time and infection, and many TCRgamma sequences overlapped between individuals. In Vdelta2-negative gammadelta TCR repertoires, which were largely Vdelta1+, repeated controlled infections appeared to drive waves of new clonotype selection. Because the controlled-infection cohort was small, analysis of inter-individual variability in gammadelta T cell responses was limited. Vdelta2-negative gammadelta TCR repertoires from Malian children appeared more clonally expanded, less diverse and less shared than those of Australian children. The Malian cohort was drawn from a small rural village made up mostly of one ethnic group, which limits generalizability.

This clonotype was sampled from a pool of human donors (malaria-infected and uninfected, not separated). The chain is made from TRDV1 and TRDJ1; 8 of the junction bases match TRDD3. TCRdb lists no J gene, so it was determined here by aligning the DNA to germline. Sequenced material: gamma-delta T cells from blood. The nucleotides read TGTGCTCTTGGGGACCTACGGCCTTCCCGAACCTACTGGGGGTCCCCCCGCGTGAACACCGATAAACTCATCTTT. This encodes CALGDLRPSRTYWGSPRVNTDKLIF.